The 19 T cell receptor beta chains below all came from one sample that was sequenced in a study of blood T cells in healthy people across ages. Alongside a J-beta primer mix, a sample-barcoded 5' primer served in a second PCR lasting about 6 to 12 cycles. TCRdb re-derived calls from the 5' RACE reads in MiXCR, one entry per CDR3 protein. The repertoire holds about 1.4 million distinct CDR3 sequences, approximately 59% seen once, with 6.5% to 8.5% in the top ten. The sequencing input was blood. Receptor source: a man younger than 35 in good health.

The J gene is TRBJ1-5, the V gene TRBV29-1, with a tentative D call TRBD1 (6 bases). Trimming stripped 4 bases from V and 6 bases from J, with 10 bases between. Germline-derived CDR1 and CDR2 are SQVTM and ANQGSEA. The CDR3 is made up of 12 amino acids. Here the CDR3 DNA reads TGCAGCGTTGGGGGGCGCGGTCAGCCCCAGCATTTT. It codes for CSVGGRGQPQHF.

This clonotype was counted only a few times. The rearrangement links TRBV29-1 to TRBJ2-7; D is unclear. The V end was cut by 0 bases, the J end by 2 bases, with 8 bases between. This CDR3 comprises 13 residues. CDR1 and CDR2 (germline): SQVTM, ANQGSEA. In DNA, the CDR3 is TGCAGCGTTGAAGATGAAGTACCCTACGAGCAGTACTTC. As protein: CSVEDEVPYEQYF.

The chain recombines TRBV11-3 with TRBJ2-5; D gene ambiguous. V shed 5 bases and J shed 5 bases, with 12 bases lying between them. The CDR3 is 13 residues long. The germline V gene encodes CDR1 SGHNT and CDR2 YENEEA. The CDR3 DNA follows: TGTGCCAGCAGCCCACGCCCGGGCGAGACCCAGTACTTC. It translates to CASSPRPGETQYF.

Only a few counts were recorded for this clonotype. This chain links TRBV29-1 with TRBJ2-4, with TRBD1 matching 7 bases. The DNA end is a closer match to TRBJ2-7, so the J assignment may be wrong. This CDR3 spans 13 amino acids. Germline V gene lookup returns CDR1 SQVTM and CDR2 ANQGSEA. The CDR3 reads CSVSGTATYEQYF. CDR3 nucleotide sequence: TGCAGCGTATCTGGGACAGCCACCTACGAGCAGTACTTC.

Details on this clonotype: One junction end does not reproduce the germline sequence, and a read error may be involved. The CDR3 DNA reads TGTGCCAGCAGTACAGATCGGGAGCAGTTCTTC. Protein: CASSTDREQFF. This chain links TRBV10-3 with TRBJ2-1, with no clear D. CDR1 and CDR2 (germline): ENHRY, SYGVKD. The CDR3 consists of 11 residues.

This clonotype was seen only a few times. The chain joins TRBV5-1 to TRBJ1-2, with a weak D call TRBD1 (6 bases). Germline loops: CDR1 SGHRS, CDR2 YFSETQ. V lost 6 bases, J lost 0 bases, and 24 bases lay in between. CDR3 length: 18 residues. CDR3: CASTTDRSDPEANYGYTF. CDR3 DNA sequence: TGCGCCAGCACCACTGACAGGTCGGATCCAGAAGCTAACTATGGCTACACCTTC.

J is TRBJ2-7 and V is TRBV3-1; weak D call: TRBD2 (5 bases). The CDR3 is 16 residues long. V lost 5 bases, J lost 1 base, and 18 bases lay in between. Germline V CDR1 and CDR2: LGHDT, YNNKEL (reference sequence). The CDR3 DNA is TGTGCCAGCAGCAAAAGGGCGGGCCAGACATCCTACGAGCAGTACTTC. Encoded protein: CASSKRAGQTSYEQYF.

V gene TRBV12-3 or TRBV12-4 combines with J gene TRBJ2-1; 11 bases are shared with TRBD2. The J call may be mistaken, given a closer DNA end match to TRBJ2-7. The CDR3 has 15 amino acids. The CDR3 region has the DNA TGTGCCAGCAGCCTAGCGGGAGGAGGATACAATGAGCAGTACTTC. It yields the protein CASSLAGGGYNEQYF.

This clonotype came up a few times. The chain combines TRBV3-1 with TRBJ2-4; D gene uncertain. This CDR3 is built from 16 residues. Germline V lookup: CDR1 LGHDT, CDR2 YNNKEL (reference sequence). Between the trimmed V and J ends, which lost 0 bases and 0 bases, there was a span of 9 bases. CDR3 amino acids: CASSQDPQVAKNIQYF. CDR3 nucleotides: TGTGCCAGCAGCCAAGATCCGCAAGTAGCCAAAAACATTCAGTACTTC.

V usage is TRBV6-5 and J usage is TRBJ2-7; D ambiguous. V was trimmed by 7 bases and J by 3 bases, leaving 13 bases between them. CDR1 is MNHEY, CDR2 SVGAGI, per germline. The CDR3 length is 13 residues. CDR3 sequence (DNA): TGTGCCAGCACCCCAGGAATACGCTACGAGCAGTACTTC. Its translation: CASTPGIRYEQYF.

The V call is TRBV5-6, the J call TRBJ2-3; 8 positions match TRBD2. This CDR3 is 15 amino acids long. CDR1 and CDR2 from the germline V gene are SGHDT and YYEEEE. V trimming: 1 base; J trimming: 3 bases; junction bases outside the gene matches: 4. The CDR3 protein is CASSLWASGTDTQYF. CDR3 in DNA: TGTGCCAGCAGCTTGTGGGCTAGCGGGACAGATACGCAGTATTTT.

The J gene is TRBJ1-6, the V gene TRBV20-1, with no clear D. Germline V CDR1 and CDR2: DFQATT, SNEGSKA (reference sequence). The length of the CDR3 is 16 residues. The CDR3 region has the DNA TGCTCCGGAGGAAATGGTGAAGCCGGATATAATTCACCCCTCCACTTT. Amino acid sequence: CSGGNGEAGYNSPLHF.

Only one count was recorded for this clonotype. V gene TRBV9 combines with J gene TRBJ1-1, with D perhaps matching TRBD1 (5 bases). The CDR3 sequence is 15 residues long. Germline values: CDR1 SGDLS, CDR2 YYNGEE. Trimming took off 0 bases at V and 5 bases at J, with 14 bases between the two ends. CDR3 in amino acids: CASSVGKRGGTEAFF. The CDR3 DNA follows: TGTGCCAGCAGCGTAGGGAAACGGGGGGGAACTGAAGCTTTCTTT.

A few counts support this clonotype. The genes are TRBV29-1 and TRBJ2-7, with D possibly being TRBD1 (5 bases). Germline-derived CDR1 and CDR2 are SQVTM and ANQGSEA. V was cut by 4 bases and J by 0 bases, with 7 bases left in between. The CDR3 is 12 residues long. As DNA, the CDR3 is TGCAGCGTTGCGGACAACTCCTACGAGCAGTACTTC. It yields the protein CSVADNSYEQYF.

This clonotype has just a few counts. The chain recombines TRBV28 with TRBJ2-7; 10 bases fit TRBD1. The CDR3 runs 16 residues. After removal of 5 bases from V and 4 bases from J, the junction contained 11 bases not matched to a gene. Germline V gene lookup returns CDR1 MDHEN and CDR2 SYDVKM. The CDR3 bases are TGTGCCAGCAGTACCAGCAGGGACAGGGGTCGGTACGAGCAGTACTTC. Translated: CASSTSRDRGRYEQYF.

The chain's CDR3 is CSARPRDNYEQYF. The CDR3 coding sequence is TGCAGTGCTAGACCCCGGGACAACTACGAGCAGTACTTC. The chain has TRBV20-1 and TRBJ2-7; maybe TRBD1 (6 bases). Germline V gives CDR1 DFQATT, CDR2 SNEGSKA (reference sequence). Trimming took 2 bases from V and 3 from J, leaving 11 bases between them. This CDR3 has 13 residues.

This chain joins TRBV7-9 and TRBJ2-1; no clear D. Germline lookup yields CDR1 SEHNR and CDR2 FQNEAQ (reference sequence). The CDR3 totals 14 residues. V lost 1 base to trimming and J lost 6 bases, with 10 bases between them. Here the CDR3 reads CASSLGRAGNEQFF. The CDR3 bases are TGTGCCAGCAGCTTAGGTCGCGCTGGCAATGAGCAGTTCTTC.

CDR3 residues: CSARDRGVTDTQYF. CDR3 sequence (DNA): TGCAGTGCTAGAGATCGCGGGGTCACAGATACGCAGTATTTT. The V gene is TRBV20-1, the J gene TRBJ2-3; a possible D gene is TRBD2 (6 bases). Germline V CDR1 and CDR2: DFQATT, SNEGSKA (reference sequence). V gave up 0 bases and J gave up 2 bases, with 9 bases separating them. There are 14 residues in the CDR3.

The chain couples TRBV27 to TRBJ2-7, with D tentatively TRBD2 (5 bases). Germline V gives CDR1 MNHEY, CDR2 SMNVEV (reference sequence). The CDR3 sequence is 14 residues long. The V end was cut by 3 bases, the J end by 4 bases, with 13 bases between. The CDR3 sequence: CASSFSLAGYEQYF. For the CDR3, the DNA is TGTGCCAGCAGTTTCTCTCTAGCTGGGTACGAGCAGTACTTC.